This entry lists 21 T cell receptor beta chains sequenced from one sample in a study of identical twins. TCRdb passed the 5' RACE reads through MiXCR, listing each CDR3 protein once. This sample yields more than 400,000 distinct CDR3 sequences, of which approximately 16% are seen a single time; nearly 0.45% belongs to the top ten. This sample was shared with a second study, whose subject was yellow fever vaccine responses in identical twins.

The sample comprised CD4+ T cells sorted from blood. The origin of the receptors is a woman younger than 35 in good health.

This rearrangement joins TRBV2 to TRBJ2-2; D may be TRBD1 (5 bases). Per the germline V gene, CDR1 is SNHLY and CDR2 is FYNNEI. V lost 6 bases, J lost 6 bases, and 11 bases lay in between. CDR3 length: 13 residues. The CDR3 DNA reads TGTGCCAGCAGGCCTCCAGGGCCCGGGGAGCTGTTTTTT. It codes for CASRPPGPGELFF.

This clonotype was recorded a few times. The chain carries TRBV29-1 and TRBJ2-2; TRBD1 is a possible D gene (6 bases). This CDR3 comprises 14 residues. Trimming pared 3 bases from V and 4 bases from J, leaving 12 bases between. CDR1 is SQVTM, CDR2 ANQGSEA, per germline. CDR3 nucleotides: TGCAGCGTTGAGGGGGCAGGGACCACCGGGGAGCTGTTTTTT. Translating it yields CSVEGAGTTGELFF.

The sample holds one count of this clonotype. The genes are TRBV11-3 and TRBJ2-5, with D possibly matching TRBD2 (5 bases). This CDR3 is 16 amino acids long. In germline, CDR1 is SGHNT, CDR2 YENEEA. The V gene lost 5 bases and the J gene lost 5 bases, with 21 bases spanning the gap. The CDR3 is CASSISSGLNVETQYF. As DNA, the CDR3 is TGTGCCAGCAGCATTAGTAGTGGACTCAACGTGGAGACCCAGTACTTC. Combining the CDR3 with reference TRBV11-3 and TRBJ2-5 gives the whole variable domain EAGVVQSPRYKIIEKKQPVAFWCNPISGHNTLYWYLQNLGQGPELLIRYENEEAVDDSQLPKDRFSAERLKGVDSTLKIQPAELGDSAVYLCASSISSGLNVETQYFGPGTRLLVL.

This clonotype was counted a few times. V gene TRBV19 combines with J gene TRBJ1-1; D gene unclear. V gave up 1 base and J gave up 8 bases, with 8 bases separating them. CDR1 is LNHDA, CDR2 SQIVND, per germline (reference sequence). The CDR3 is 12 amino acids. The CDR3 loop reads CASSIGRSEAFF. CDR3 nucleotide sequence: TGTGCCAGTAGTATAGGTAGGTCAGAAGCTTTCTTT.

This chain connects TRBV10-3 to TRBJ2-3; no clear D. CDR1 is ENHRY, CDR2 SYGVKD, per germline. V lost 5 bases to trimming and J lost 2 bases, with 8 bases between them. There are 13 residues in the CDR3. The CDR3 here is CAISIMDTDTQYF. The CDR3 nucleotides read TGTGCCATCAGTATTATGGACACAGATACGCAGTATTTT.

This clonotype came up many times. The rearrangement joins TRBV20-1 to TRBJ2-2; no firm D call. Germline V gene lookup returns CDR1 DFQATT and CDR2 SNEGSKA (reference sequence). The V end was cut by 0 bases, the J end by 6 bases, with 11 bases between. The CDR3 is 14 amino acids. The CDR3 spells CSARDKFISGELFF. The CDR3 region has the DNA TGCAGTGCTAGAGACAAATTCATCTCCGGGGAGCTGTTTTTT.

The chain has TRBV7-6 and TRBJ2-7, with TRBD1 as a possible D gene (6 bases). Germline assignment: CDR1 SGHVS and CDR2 FNYEAQ. V lost 5 bases and J 2 bases, leaving 16 bases between the germline ends. The CDR3 extends over 15 amino acids. In DNA form, the CDR3 reads TGTGCCAGCAGCGCCCGGGACACCGGGCCCTACGAGCAGTACGTC. Encoded protein: CASSARDTGPYEQYV.

The chain is built from TRBV20-1 and TRBJ1-1; perhaps TRBD1 as D (6 bases). The germline gives CDR1 DFQATT, CDR2 SNEGSKA (reference sequence). The CDR3 totals 13 residues. V lost 3 bases, J lost 7 bases, and 15 bases lay in between. Here the CDR3 reads CSARERTAYEAFF. As DNA, the CDR3 is TGCAGTGCTAGGGAAAGGACAGCCTATGAAGCTTTCTTT.

This clonotype was seen a few times. This chain joins TRBV4-1 and TRBJ1-5, with TRBD1 identical over 9 bases. CDR1 and CDR2 (germline): MGHRA, YSYEKL. V shed 2 bases, J shed 5 bases, and the junction held 7 bases outside the gene matches. The CDR3 contains 16 residues. CDR3 in amino acids: CASSQPGTGTDQPQHF. DNA for the CDR3: TGCGCCAGCAGCCAACCTGGGACAGGGACTGATCAGCCCCAGCATTTT.

This clonotype was observed a handful of times. The genes are TRBV5-1 and TRBJ2-3, with a possible D match to TRBD2 (5 bases). The germline CDR1 and CDR2 sequences are SGHRS and YFSETQ. The CDR3 consists of 17 residues. V was pared by 4 bases and J by 0 bases, with 18 bases between. In nucleotides, the CDR3 is TGCGCCAGCAGCGTCGGACTTGGGAGAGGGAGCACAGATACGCAGTATTTT. Encoded protein: CASSVGLGRGSTDTQYF.

This clonotype was picked up a small number of times. The chain employs TRBV4-2 and TRBJ2-7; 13 bases map to TRBD2. V gave up 0 bases and J gave up 3 bases; unmatched junction bases: 11. There are 19 residues in the CDR3. Germline assignment: CDR1 LGHNA and CDR2 YNFKEQ. As DNA, the CDR3 is TGTGCCAGCAGCCAAGATAGGACTAGCGGGAGCGGCAATTACTACGAGCAGTACTTC. This codes for CASSQDRTSGSGNYYEQYF.

The CDR3 loop is CASGAREGTTGELFF. Written as DNA, the CDR3 is TGTGCCAGCGGGGCTCGCGAGGGGACCACCGGGGAGCTGTTTTTT. The V and J genes are TRBV2 and TRBJ2-2; D possibly uses TRBD1 or TRBD2 (5 bases each). The germline V gene has CDR1 SNHLY and CDR2 FYNNEI. V lost 8 bases and J 4 bases, leaving 17 bases between the germline ends. There are 15 residues in the CDR3.

This sequence joins TRBV20-1 and TRBJ2-1; D is perhaps TRBD2 (5 bases). Trimming cost V 3 bases and J 0 bases, with 12 bases left between them. Germline CDR1 is DFQATT and CDR2 is SNEGSKA (reference sequence). The CDR3 spans 15 residues. CDR3 nucleotides: TGCAGTGCTAGGGAGGAGGCCCTCTCCTACAATGAGCAGTTCTTC. Protein: CSAREEALSYNEQFF.

The chain joins TRBV4-2 to TRBJ2-2; 8 nucleotides line up with TRBD1. V lost 2 bases and J lost 7; bases outside the gene matches: 9. Germline V gene data show CDR1 as LGHNA and CDR2 as YNFKEQ. This CDR3 spans 16 amino acids. CDR3 sequence: CASSQLDRGGGGELFF. DNA for the CDR3: TGTGCCAGCAGCCAACTAGACAGGGGTGGTGGCGGGGAGCTGTTTTTT.

V and J are TRBV4-2 and TRBJ2-1; 7 bases are shared with TRBD2. Germline V lookup: CDR1 LGHNA, CDR2 YNFKEQ. CDR3 length: 17 amino acids. The junction had 7 bases not matched to a gene; V was cut back by 0 bases and J by 2 bases. CDR3 in DNA: TGTGCCAGCAGCCAAGATTCCGGGGGAGGGGCCTACAATGAGCAGTTCTTC. Protein product: CASSQDSGGGAYNEQFF.

The V gene is TRBV28, the J gene TRBJ2-7; TRBD1 agrees at 7 bases. V was clipped by 6 bases and J by 2 bases; unmatched bases: 7. The CDR3 consists of 14 residues. CDR1 is MDHEN, CDR2 SYDVKM, per germline. The CDR3 loop reads CASRNRDSPYEQYF. Here the CDR3 DNA reads TGTGCCAGCAGGAACCGGGACAGTCCCTACGAGCAGTACTTC.

This clonotype has more than one count but fewer than ten. This chain links TRBV10-3 with TRBJ2-3, with 7 bases lining up with TRBD2. The CDR3 runs to 17 residues. Germline values: CDR1 ENHRY, CDR2 SYGVKD. The V and J ends lost 3 bases and 5 bases, in that order; junction bases with no gene match: 14. CDR3 residues: CAISENNGGSERDTQYF. The CDR3 DNA reads as TGTGCCATCAGTGAAAACAATGGCGGGAGTGAGAGAGATACGCAGTATTTT.

The rearrangement uses TRBV5-1 and TRBJ2-1, with D maybe TRBD1 (5 bases). Germline CDR1 and CDR2: SGHRS and YFSETQ. V dropped 0 bases and J dropped 1 base, with 8 bases sitting between them. The CDR3 runs to 15 residues. CDR3 sequence reads: CASSLDDRSYNEQFF. The CDR3 DNA is TGCGCCAGCAGCTTGGATGACAGATCCTACAATGAGCAGTTCTTC.

The chain recombines TRBV7-7 with TRBJ2-7; maybe TRBD1 (6 bases). Trimming left V 4 bases short and J 3 bases short, with 19 bases between. The CDR3 length is 16 residues. The germline V gene encodes CDR1 SSHAT and CDR2 FNYEAQ (reference sequence). CDR3 residues: CASSSRKGDRHYEQYF. CDR3 DNA: TGTGCCAGCAGCTCAAGAAAAGGCGACAGGCACTACGAGCAGTACTTC.

In this sample, this clonotype turned up a few times. This rearrangement joins TRBV6-1 to TRBJ2-3; 12 bases map to TRBD2. The CDR3 loop spans 18 amino acids. From germline, CDR1 is MNHNS and CDR2 SASEGT. Losses at the gene ends were 1 base for V and 0 bases for J; bases not matched to a gene: 5. The CDR3 loop reads CASSEVSLAGGSTDTQYF. The CDR3 region has the DNA TGTGCCAGCAGTGAAGTATCACTAGCGGGGGGAAGCACAGATACGCAGTATTTT.

Ten or more counts support this clonotype. The rearrangement links TRBV5-1 to TRBJ2-3; 7 bases match TRBD2. The CDR3 has 15 amino acids. Trimming took 5 bases from V and 2 from J; bases not matched to a gene: 8. The germline CDR1 and CDR2 sequences are SGHRS and YFSETQ. The DNA of the CDR3 is TGCGCCAGCAGTAGAGGCGGGAGCTACACAGATACGCAGTATTTT. Its protein is CASSRGGSYTDTQYF.